This T cell receptor beta chain was obtained from a study of T cells in women clearing cervical HPV infection. For this clone: Its antigen is unidentified. The CDR3 end is not reached by the read, which stops 3 residues before it; the germline J gene fills it in.

General observations from the study: TRBV6-7 relative abundance averaged roughly 0.099% in cases and less than 0.2% in controls. CIN3+ cases had significantly higher TCR richness than controls; evenness did not differ. Each sample's T-cell count was unknown, possibly confounding richness.

This CDR3 region has 13 residues. From germline, CDR1 is KGHSH and CDR2 LQKENI. immunoSEQ multiplex PCR used an average of 1200 ng genomic DNA. Repertoires were generated with immunoSEQ multiplex PCR, while TCRdb's copy carries only in-frame clones and drops some. Recorded for this sample: 40,000 to 55,000 clones. This sequence joins TRBV18 and TRBJ1-2; unclear D gene. The sequence was collected from a woman between 18 and 70 years old with a cervical HPV16 infection that either progressed to CIN3+ or cleared (not recorded which). The sample was blood buffy coat. Partial CDR3 DNA: TGTGCCAGCTCACAAATCGGCGGGTACGAC. It translates to CASSQIGGYD. The whole CDR3 region reads CASSQIGGYDYTF.